This T cell receptor beta chain was obtained from a study of beta chain features in type 1 diabetes. Across the study: Similarity in age, gender and cell yields was seen between patients and healthy donors. Across every sample, 85 million to 120 million sorted cells were examined in total.

CDR1 is DFQATT and CDR2 is SNEGSKA in the germline V gene (reference sequence). CDR3 length equals 11 residues. Of the isolated RNA, all was reverse transcribed, and so the sequenced material was expressed TCRB transcripts. Here immunoSEQ multiplex PCR was the method, and the copy in TCRdb shows in-frame clones only, minus some. Of around 600,000 clones detected, around 11% appear once; the ten largest clones hold around 0.12%. Every donor had blood drawn once into heparin, 90 to 150 mL on average. This clone was counted only a few times. Antigen unknown. At one boundary the junction diverges from the germline segment, which might be a read error. Study conclusions and caveats: TCRB CDR3s were moderately but significantly shorter in Type 1 diabetes patients in all four CD4+ subsets. Shorter templates may be favored by PCR, equally so in patients and controls.

The sample was naive CD4+ T cells from blood. The clonotype was recovered from a man younger than 45 with type 1 diabetes. The genes are TRBV20-1 and TRBJ1-1, with D perhaps TRBD1 (6 bases). The CDR3 DNA sequence: TGCAGTGCTAGAGATAGGCGGGACAAGTACTTT. Its protein is CSARDRRDKYF.